These 30 T cell receptor beta chains share one sample of origin, sequenced in a study of identical twins. TCRdb reanalysed the 5' RACE reads using MiXCR and keeps one entry per CDR3 protein. The sample holds approximately 220,000 distinct CDR3 sequences; more than 6.5% are singletons and the top ten take around 1.8%. The data were also submitted as part of a second study, on yellow fever vaccine responses in identical twins.

The material sequenced was memory (CD45RO+) T cells sorted from blood. The source is a woman in her late teens or twenties in good health.

Turning to this clonotype: At one boundary the junction diverges from the germline segment, which might be a read error. This chain joins TRBV2 and TRBJ2-5; TRBD2 matches at 7 bases. Germline V CDR1 and CDR2: SNHLY, FYNNEI. The CDR3 is 13 amino acids. CDR3 bases: TGTGCCAGCAGTCTACGCGGGGAGGGGAGGATAAACTTC. Its protein is CASSLRGEGRINF.

This clonotype was counted a few times. V gene TRBV28 combines with J gene TRBJ1-2, with D maybe TRBD1 (5 bases). Germline CDR1 MDHEN, CDR2 SYDVKM. CDR3 length: 14 residues. V lost 2 bases and J 2 bases, leaving 9 bases between the germline ends. The CDR3 DNA is TGTGCCAGCAGTTTAACCGGACACAACTATGGCTACACCTTC. This encodes CASSLTGHNYGYTF.

This clonotype showed up many times. The chain has TRBV7-8 and TRBJ2-7; 10 bases agree with TRBD2. With 7 bases clipped from V and 2 bases from J, the junction kept 5 bases outside the gene matches. Germline loops: CDR1 SGHVS, CDR2 FQNEAQ. CDR3 length equals 14 residues. The CDR3 region has the DNA TGTGCCAGCACCCTAGCGGGGGAGGCCTACGAGCAGTACTTC. As protein: CASTLAGEAYEQYF.

The chain uses TRBV24-1 and TRBJ2-5, with D unclear. Germline CDR1 and CDR2: KGHDR and SFDVKD. This CDR3 comprises 14 residues. V was shortened by 2 bases and J by 4 bases, with 10 bases between the two germline ends. CDR3 bases: TGTGCCACCAGTGATTCCCCAGGTGTAGAGACCCAGTACTTC. It translates to CATSDSPGVETQYF.

The chain joins TRBV5-1 to TRBJ2-7; D remains ambiguous. CDR3 length: 15 residues. Germline V gives CDR1 SGHRS, CDR2 YFSETQ. V lost 5 bases to trimming and J lost 2 bases, with 17 bases between them. The CDR3, as DNA: TGCGCCAGCAGATTATCTTTCGTTGGTACCTACGAGCAGTACTTC. Its protein product is CASRLSFVGTYEQYF.

The V and J genes are TRBV7-9 and TRBJ2-7, with a weak D call TRBD2 (6 bases). The V gene's germline CDR1 is SEHNR and CDR2 FQNEAQ (reference sequence). The CDR3 runs 14 residues. V dropped 5 bases and J dropped 3 bases, with 14 bases sitting between them. CDR3 DNA sequence: TGTGCCAGCAGCAGGGACTTACTAGTCTACGAGCAGTACTTC. It yields the protein CASSRDLLVYEQYF.

This rearrangement joins TRBV6-6 to TRBJ2-1; 8 bases map to TRBD2. Germline CDR1 reads MNHNY; CDR2 reads SVGAGI (reference sequence). The CDR3 contains 13 residues. The V gene end was trimmed by 4 bases and the J gene end by 7 bases; junction bases not matched to a gene: 3. The CDR3 DNA reads TGTGCCAGCAGTTCCGGGAGGGGAAATGAGCAGTTCTTC. This gives the protein CASSSGRGNEQFF.

In the case of this clonotype: The junction does not match germline at one end; this may be a read error. This sequence joins TRBV28 and TRBJ2-7, with D perhaps TRBD1 (6 bases). The CDR3 loop spans 11 amino acids. CDR1 and CDR2 (germline): MDHEN, SYDVKM. The CDR3 sequence: CASRRLRDIFF. As DNA, the CDR3 is TGTGCCAGCAGACGCCTTAGGGACATTTTTTTC.

The rearrangement uses TRBV30 and TRBJ1-2; a weak D match, TRBD1 (5 bases). Germline V lookup: CDR1 GTSNPN, CDR2 SVGIG (reference sequence). The V end was cut by 1 base, the J end by 7 bases, with 13 bases between. The CDR3 runs to 13 residues. CDR3 nucleotides: TGTGCCTGGAGTGACCGCGGGGCAAGTGGCTACACCTTC. Encoded protein: CAWSDRGASGYTF. The variable domain in full, with the rest retrieved from reference TRBV30 and TRBJ1-2, is SQTIHQWPATLVQPVGSPLSLECTVEGTSNPNLYWYRQAAGRGLQLLFYSVGIGQISSEVPQNLSASRPQDRQFILSSKKLLLSDSGFYLCAWSDRGASGYTFGSGTRLTVV.

This clonotype was counted only a few times. The chain recombines TRBV27 with TRBJ1-2; the match to TRBD1 covers 7 bases. The ends lost 6 bases at V and 4 bases at J; junction bases unmatched: 5. The length of the CDR3 is 13 residues. Germline V gene data show CDR1 as MNHEY and CDR2 as SMNVEV (reference sequence). CDR3 in amino acids: CASRLQGGYGYTF. CDR3 in DNA: TGTGCCAGCAGGCTCCAGGGGGGCTATGGCTACACCTTC.

The chain uses TRBV3-1 and TRBJ2-5, with D hard to call. The CDR3 runs to 14 residues. The V gene lost 1 base and the J gene lost 1 base, with 7 bases spanning the gap. Germline CDR1 and CDR2: LGHDT and YNNKEL (reference sequence). The CDR3 protein is CASSQGPFQETQYF. CDR3 coding DNA: TGTGCCAGCAGCCAAGGGCCCTTCCAAGAGACCCAGTACTTC.

This clonotype occurred a few times. This chain links TRBV20-1 with TRBJ2-5; 8 bases fit TRBD2. The V gene's germline CDR1 is DFQATT and CDR2 SNEGSKA (reference sequence). The CDR3 extends over 13 amino acids. V dropped 6 bases and J dropped 2; count of bases not matched to a gene: 5. The CDR3 loop reads CSAGGGRQETQYF. CDR3 DNA sequence: TGCAGTGCCGGGGGGGGGAGACAAGAGACCCAGTACTTC.

Many counts were recorded for this clonotype. The J gene is TRBJ2-3, the V gene TRBV4-1, with D possibly TRBD2 on 5 matching bases. CDR1 MGHRA and CDR2 YSYEKL come from the germline V gene. V gave up 6 bases and J gave up 2 bases, with 15 bases separating them. There are 15 residues in the CDR3. The chain's CDR3 is CASSKGVSVTDTQYF. As DNA, the CDR3 is TGCGCCAGCAGTAAAGGTGTTAGCGTCACAGATACGCAGTATTTT.

This clonotype appeared a few times. The chain joins TRBV3-1 to TRBJ2-5; TRBD1 matches at 9 bases. J was trimmed by 2 bases and V by 3 bases; bases with no gene match: 7. The CDR3 contains 16 residues. Germline CDR1 is LGHDT and CDR2 is YNNKEL (reference sequence). The CDR3 protein is CASSQGDRASQETQYF. The CDR3 DNA reads as TGTGCCAGCAGCCAGGGGGACAGGGCCTCTCAAGAGACCCAGTACTTC.

This clonotype was seen at least ten times. The chain uses TRBV5-1 and TRBJ1-1, with D perhaps TRBD1 (6 bases). The CDR3 has 15 residues. Looked up from germline, CDR1 is SGHRS and CDR2 is YFSETQ. Trimming took 0 bases from V and 5 from J, leaving 14 bases between them. CDR3 sequence: CASSLDGKQGTEAFF. DNA of the CDR3: TGCGCCAGCAGCTTGGACGGGAAGCAGGGGACTGAAGCTTTCTTT. Full variable domain (missing parts from reference TRBV5-1 and TRBJ1-1): KAGVTQTPRYLIKTRGQQVTLSCSPISGHRSVSWYQQTPGQGLQFLFEYFSETQRNKGNFPGRFSGRQFSNSRSEMNVSTLELGDSALYLCASSLDGKQGTEAFFGQGTRLTVV.

The V and J genes are TRBV3-1 and TRBJ2-1; weak D call: TRBD2 (5 bases). Trimming cost V 4 bases and J 2 bases, with 12 bases left between them. The V gene's germline CDR1 is LGHDT and CDR2 YNNKEL (reference sequence). There are 15 residues in the CDR3. The CDR3 DNA follows: TGTGCCAGCAGCCCAGGACTGGACCCCTACAATGAGCAGTTCTTC. Its protein product is CASSPGLDPYNEQFF.

The rearrangement joins TRBV7-2 to TRBJ2-5; no firm D call. CDR3 length: 16 amino acids. The V end was cut by 4 bases, the J end by 5 bases, with 20 bases between. Germline CDR1 and CDR2: SGHTA and FQGNSA. The CDR3 bases are TGTGCCAGCAGCTCTCATCCGGGCTCCTCGGTGGAGACCCAGTACTTC. Translated: CASSSHPGSSVETQYF.

This clonotype was seen a few times. The V gene is TRBV5-1, the J gene TRBJ2-5; D call uncertain. CDR1 SGHRS and CDR2 YFSETQ come from the germline V gene. Trimming pared 6 bases from V and 4 bases from J, leaving 16 bases between. The CDR3 is 14 residues long. In nucleotides, the CDR3 is TGCGCCAGCAATGTAGAGTCAACACGAGAGACCCAGTACTTC. Translating it yields CASNVESTRETQYF.

Ten or more counts support this clonotype. This rearrangement joins TRBV20-1 to TRBJ1-5; D is unresolved. V gave up 3 bases and J gave up 5 bases, with 14 bases separating them. The CDR3 length is 14 residues. Germline CDR1 and CDR2: DFQATT and SNEGSKA (reference sequence). The CDR3 region has the DNA TGCAGTGCTAGGTCTAAGGACCGACATCAGCCCCAGCATTTT. Its protein product is CSARSKDRHQPQHF.

This clonotype was found many times. The chain couples TRBV12-3 or TRBV12-4 to TRBJ2-3, with D uncertain. V was clipped by 0 bases and J by 2 bases, with 9 bases between them. CDR3 length: 15 residues. CDR3 amino acids: CASSLAPGSTDTQYF. The DNA of the CDR3 is TGTGCCAGCAGTTTAGCGCCGGGTTCCACAGATACGCAGTATTTT.

This clonotype was seen only a few times. The rearrangement links TRBV7-9 to TRBJ2-1, with D unresolved. Germline CDR1 and CDR2: SEHNR and FQNEAQ (reference sequence). CDR3 length: 14 residues. The V gene lost 5 bases and the J gene lost 7 bases, with 15 bases spanning the gap. The CDR3 spells CASSPQEEWNEQFF. In DNA, the CDR3 is TGTGCCAGCAGCCCCCAAGAGGAGTGGAATGAGCAGTTCTTC. Together with reference TRBV7-9 and TRBJ2-1, the CDR3 gives the full variable domain: DTGVSQNPRHKITKRGQNVTFRCDPISEHNRLYWYRQTLGQGPEFLTYFQNEAQLEKSRLLSDRFSAERPKGSFSTLEIQRTEQGDSAMYLCASSPQEEWNEQFFGPGTRLTVL.

The chain combines TRBV5-1 with TRBJ2-3, with D hard to call. V shed 4 bases and J shed 4 bases, with 10 bases lying between them. The germline CDR1 and CDR2 sequences are SGHRS and YFSETQ. The CDR3 is 13 residues long. The CDR3 loop is CASSRPTSDTQYF. The CDR3 DNA reads TGCGCCAGCAGCCGCCCTACCTCAGATACGCAGTATTTT. Using reference TRBV5-1 and TRBJ2-3 for the parts outside the CDR3, the full variable domain is KAGVTQTPRYLIKTRGQQVTLSCSPISGHRSVSWYQQTPGQGLQFLFEYFSETQRNKGNFPGRFSGRQFSNSRSEMNVSTLELGDSALYLCASSRPTSDTQYFGPGTRLTVL.

The chain carries TRBV7-9 and TRBJ2-2; perhaps D is TRBD1 or TRBD2 (5 bases each). CDR1 is SEHNR and CDR2 is FQNEAQ in the germline V gene (reference sequence). The CDR3 has 16 residues. V lost 5 bases, J lost 1 base, and 14 bases lay in between. This CDR3 reads CASSQGAVVNTGELFF. CDR3 bases: TGTGCCAGCAGCCAGGGAGCAGTGGTGAACACCGGGGAGCTGTTTTTT. Using reference TRBV7-9 and TRBJ2-2 for the parts outside the CDR3, the full variable domain is DTGVSQNPRHKITKRGQNVTFRCDPISEHNRLYWYRQTLGQGPEFLTYFQNEAQLEKSRLLSDRFSAERPKGSFSTLEIQRTEQGDSAMYLCASSQGAVVNTGELFFGEGSRLTVL.

This clonotype was counted many times. The V call is TRBV6-1, the J call TRBJ2-3; 8 bases are shared with TRBD1. J was trimmed by 2 bases and V by 7 bases; bases with no gene match: 17. This CDR3 has 18 residues. Germline V lookup: CDR1 MNHNS, CDR2 SASEGT. CDR3 amino acids: CASKHESLGQGFTDTQYF. The CDR3 DNA sequence: TGTGCCAGCAAACACGAGAGCCTTGGACAGGGATTCACAGATACGCAGTATTTT.

The chain links TRBV9 to TRBJ2-5, with 7 bases fitting TRBD1. Trimming at V came to 3 bases and at J to 1 base, leaving 12 bases not matched to a gene. The CDR3 loop spans 17 amino acids. CDR1 and CDR2 from the germline V gene are SGDLS and YYNGEE. The CDR3 loop is CASSALSRGQSQETQYF. The CDR3 nucleotides read TGTGCCAGCAGCGCCCTAAGCAGGGGACAGTCCCAAGAGACCCAGTACTTC.

This clonotype was detected a few times. The rearrangement uses TRBV7-6 and TRBJ2-1; perhaps TRBD2 as D (5 bases). Germline CDR1 is SGHVS and CDR2 is FNYEAQ. The CDR3 covers 15 residues. The V and J ends lost 8 bases and 10 bases respectively, with 24 bases between them. CDR3 coding DNA: TGTGCCAGCGCGGCATCTAGCAGGAGGATTGGGGAGCAGTTCTTC. This sequence encodes CASAASSRRIGEQFF.

This clonotype was observed a handful of times. This chain links TRBV19 with TRBJ2-2; D is unclear. CDR1 and CDR2 from the germline V gene are LNHDA and SQIVND (reference sequence). The CDR3 is 13 amino acids. The V end lost 3 bases, the J end lost 7 bases, and 9 bases lay between the germline ends. CDR3 DNA: TGTGCCAGTAGTATCGGTGGGGACGGGGAGCTGTTTTTT. This encodes CASSIGGDGELFF.

The chain recombines TRBV9 with TRBJ2-5; weak D call: TRBD1 (5 bases). Germline V gene data show CDR1 as SGDLS and CDR2 as YYNGEE. The length of the CDR3 is 11 residues. Trimming took 3 bases from V and 5 from J, leaving 5 bases between them. The CDR3 coding sequence is TGTGCCAGCAGCGCAGGGGAGACCCAGTACTTC. Protein: CASSAGETQYF.

Regarding this clonotype: A single base separates this from a much larger clone, so it may be a read error. In DNA, the CDR3 is TGTGCCACCAGAAGGGACGTTTATGGCTACACCTTC. Its protein product is CATRRDVYGYTF. This rearrangement joins TRBV7-9 to TRBJ1-2, with a weak D call TRBD1 (5 bases). CDR3 length equals 12 residues. Germline V gives CDR1 SEHNR, CDR2 FQNEAQ (reference sequence). The germline V and J ends were trimmed by 10 bases and 5 bases, with 14 bases remaining between them.

Regarding this clonotype: Because it lacks the conserved phenylalanine or tryptophan at the end, this CDR3 is likely a read error. The chain links TRBV20-1 to TRBJ2-7; no firm D call. This CDR3 is 12 amino acids long. Germline-derived CDR1 and CDR2 are DFQATT and SNEGSKA (reference sequence). The ends were cut back, 2 bases at V and 0 bases at J, with 5 bases in the middle. CDR3 region: CSARYSSYEQYY. DNA for the CDR3: TGCAGTGCTAGATACAGCTCCTACGAGCAGTACTAC.